The next 6 T cell receptor beta chains were all read from a single sample in a study of CD8 T cells in acute hepatitis C reinfection. General study findings and limits: Overrepresentation in the naive pool did not explain the preferential TRBV04 and TRBV06 usage seen in all groups.

Time point specified: acute HCV infection, within 168 days of estimated infection date. The hepatitis C virus-specific receptor repertoire was characterized directly ex vivo, with no prior expansion in culture. TCRdb keeps only in-frame clones here, not all; method: immunoSEQ multiplex PCR. This sample carries a few thousand clones, around 40% of them seen once, and the ten largest clones take 8.7%. Material: HCV NS3-1073 tetramer-sorted CD8+ T cells from PBMCs, obtained during acute infection. The receptors here all came from a man aged 30 to 45 with chronic hepatitis C.

This clone came up once. The chain carries TRBV19 and TRBJ1-3; tentatively, D is TRBD1 (5 bases). V was shortened by 5 bases and J by 4 bases, with 12 bases between the two germline ends. Germline-derived CDR1 and CDR2 are LNHDA and SQIVND (reference sequence). This CDR3 is 14 amino acids long. The CDR3 reads CASSRDFQGNTIYF. CDR3 DNA sequence: TGTGCCAGTAGTCGGGACTTCCAGGGAAACACCATATATTTT.

The J gene is TRBJ2-1, the V gene TRBV4-3; 8 bases match TRBD2. The ends lost 0 bases at V and 9 bases at J; junction bases unmatched: 10. The CDR3 sequence is 16 residues long. Germline V gene lookup returns CDR1 LGHNA and CDR2 YSLEER. The CDR3 region has the DNA TGCGCCAGCAGCCAAGAGGTAGCGGGAACCTGGGGTGAGCAGTTCTTC. Amino acid sequence: CASSQEVAGTWGEQFF.

V gene TRBV4-3 combines with J gene TRBJ1-1; D is unclear. The V end was cut by 0 bases, the J end by 8 bases, with 16 bases between. Germline V gives CDR1 LGHNA, CDR2 YSLEER. The CDR3 extends over 15 amino acids. In DNA form, the CDR3 reads TGCGCCAGCAGCCAAGAAGTGGCGGCACCGGGAGAAGCTTTCTTT. This encodes CASSQEVAAPGEAFF.

The genes are TRBV4-3 and TRBJ1-2; D is perhaps TRBD1 (5 bases). The CDR3 length is 14 residues. V was pared by 2 bases and J by 3 bases, with 10 bases between. The germline gives CDR1 LGHNA, CDR2 YSLEER. CDR3 nucleotide sequence: TGCGCCAGCAGCCAAATAGGGACGGACTATGGCTACACCTTC. Residues: CASSQIGTDYGYTF.

Within the sample, this clone is medium-sized. Within the sample, other DNA sequences also encode this same CDR3. The rearrangement joins TRBV4-2 to TRBJ2-2, with TRBD2 matching over 9 bases. The germline V gene encodes CDR1 LGHNA and CDR2 YNFKEQ. The V and J ends lost 0 bases and 2 bases, in that order; junction bases with no gene match: 4. The CDR3 extends over 17 amino acids. CDR3 in amino acids: CASSQEISGGNTGELFF. The CDR3 nucleotides read TGTGCCAGCAGCCAAGAAATTAGCGGGGGTAACACCGGGGAGCTGTTTTTT.

This clone came up a few times. The rearrangement joins TRBV27 to TRBJ2-5, with D perhaps TRBD2 (6 bases). Germline CDR1 is MNHEY and CDR2 is SMNVEV (reference sequence). V lost 5 bases and J 5 bases, leaving 18 bases between the germline ends. The CDR3 spans 15 residues. The CDR3 coding sequence is TGTGCCAGCAGTCGGGGGATGGGTCTATATGAGACCCAGTACTTC. It translates to CASSRGMGLYETQYF.